The 14 T cell receptor beta chains presented below share a single source sample, sequenced in a study of siplizumab effects on memory and regulatory T cells. The method was immunoSEQ multiplex PCR; TCRdb's version includes in-frame clones alone and lacks a portion of them. The sample records over 12,000 clones, 49% being singletons. Their antigens are not known. Mixed lymphocyte reaction cells underwent 6 days of coculture at 37°C. The sequencing input was CFSE-low (dividing) CD4+ T cells sorted from an allogeneic mixed lymphocyte reaction. These receptors all stem from a human donor in good health; the cells came from an allogeneic mixed lymphocyte reaction.

This chain connects TRBV7-2 to TRBJ2-7; TRBD2 agrees at 11 bases. Per the germline V gene, CDR1 is SGHTA and CDR2 is FQGNSA. Unmatched junction bases numbered 7, after V lost 5 bases and J lost 4 bases. The CDR3 consists of 15 residues. The DNA of the CDR3 is TGTGCCAGCAGCCTTCTCCTAGCGGGAGGATACGAGCAGTACTTC. This translates into CASSLLLAGGYEQYF.

The genes are TRBV30 and TRBJ1-2, with 8 bases identical to TRBD1. Germline lookup yields CDR1 GTSNPN and CDR2 SVGIG (reference sequence). The CDR3 runs 12 residues. With V trimmed by 2 bases and J by 7 bases, 3 bases remained unmatched. The CDR3 reads CAWSQGAVGYTF. The CDR3 DNA follows: TGTGCCTGGAGTCAGGGGGCAGTTGGCTACACCTTC.

This clone qualifies as medium-sized (0.01 to 0.1%). The chain carries TRBV7-2 and TRBJ2-1; TRBD2 matches at 12 bases. From germline, CDR1 is SGHTA and CDR2 FQGNSA. J gave up 8 bases and V 3 bases, and 5 bases lay outside the gene matches. The CDR3 consists of 15 residues. In nucleotides, the CDR3 is TGTGCCAGCAGCTTGACTAGCGGGGGCCCGTATGAGCAGTTCTTC. It translates to CASSLTSGGPYEQFF.

The chain joins TRBV7-3 to TRBJ1-6; 8 positions match TRBD1. The CDR3 has 14 amino acids. Unmatched junction bases numbered 5, after V lost 3 bases and J lost 10 bases. Per the germline V gene, CDR1 is SGHTA and CDR2 is FQGTGA. CDR3 sequence reads: CASSFGQGASPLHF. The CDR3 DNA is TGTGCCAGCAGCTTCGGACAGGGCGCATCACCCCTCCACTTT.

This clone has just one count. The chain is built from TRBV4-2 and TRBJ2-7, with a weak D call TRBD1 (6 bases). The CDR3 runs to 12 residues. V shed 0 bases and J shed 7 bases, with 7 bases lying between them. Germline V gives CDR1 LGHNA, CDR2 YNFKEQ. Written as DNA, the CDR3 is TGTGCCAGCAGCCAAGAGGGACAAGAGCAGTACTTC. Translating gives CASSQEGQEQYF.

The chain carries TRBV5-1 and TRBJ2-1, with 9 bases matching TRBD2. Germline assignment: CDR1 SGHRS and CDR2 YFSETQ. The CDR3 has 15 amino acids. Trimming at V came to 4 bases and at J to 2 bases, leaving 4 bases not matched to a gene. CDR3 DNA: TGCGCCAGCAGCGAAAGCGGGGGGACCTACAATGAGCAGTTCTTC. Protein: CASSESGGTYNEQFF. Looking up the rest from reference TRBV5-1 and TRBJ2-1 gives the full variable domain: KAGVTQTPRYLIKTRGQQVTLSCSPISGHRSVSWYQQTPGQGLQFLFEYFSETQRNKGNFPGRFSGRQFSNSRSEMNVSTLELGDSALYLCASSESGGTYNEQFFGPGTRLTVL.

A few counts support this clone. The rearrangement links TRBV14 to TRBJ1-6, with D unresolved. Germline CDR1 reads SGHDN; CDR2 reads FVKESK. This CDR3 spans 18 amino acids. V gave up 1 base and J gave up 6 bases, with 19 bases separating them. DNA for the CDR3: TGTGCCAGCAGCCAAGCGGCCGGGAGGGTTGGTGGTAATTCACCCCTCCACTTT. Residues: CASSQAAGRVGGNSPLHF.

This chain connects TRBV7-2 to TRBJ1-4, with 8 bases aligning to TRBD1. The J segment lost 7 bases and the V segment lost 4 bases, leaving 5 bases of the junction unmatched. CDR1 and CDR2 from the germline V gene are SGHTA and FQGNSA. The CDR3 contains 14 residues. Here the CDR3 DNA reads TGTGCCAGCAGCTCAGGGGGCGCGGGTGAAAAACTGTTTTTT. It yields the protein CASSSGGAGEKLFF.

The chain employs TRBV4-1 and TRBJ2-2; D remains unclear. V was clipped by 1 base and J by 4 bases, with 10 bases between them. Per the germline V gene, CDR1 is MGHRA and CDR2 is YSYEKL. This CDR3 is built from 15 residues. The CDR3 region has the DNA TGCGCCAGCAGCCAAGTAGCCAGCCCCACCGGGGAGCTGTTTTTT. As protein: CASSQVASPTGELFF.

This clone showed up just a few times. This chain connects TRBV28 to TRBJ1-4, with unresolved D. The germline CDR1 and CDR2 sequences are MDHEN and SYDVKM. The germline V and J ends were trimmed by 6 bases and 8 bases, with 13 bases remaining between them. The CDR3 sequence is 13 residues long. As DNA, the CDR3 is TGTGCCAGCAGCCTAGGGTTTAACGAAAAACTGTTTTTT. Translation: CASSLGFNEKLFF. Full variable domain (rest looked up from reference TRBV28 and TRBJ1-4): DVKVTQSSRYLVKRTGEKVFLECVQDMDHENMFWYRQDPGLGLRLIYFSYDVKMKEKGDIPEGYSVSREKKERFSLILESASTNQTSMYLCASSLGFNEKLFFGSGTQLSVL.

The chain combines TRBV7-2 with TRBJ2-2; D might be TRBD2 (5 bases). The germline V gene has CDR1 SGHTA and CDR2 FQGNSA. V lost 5 bases, J lost 0 bases, and 13 bases lay in between. This CDR3 is 16 amino acids long. CDR3 loop: CASSQVTGTNTGELFF. CDR3 in DNA: TGTGCCAGCAGCCAAGTCACCGGGACGAACACCGGGGAGCTGTTTTTT.

The chain carries TRBV30 and TRBJ1-1; 8 bases match TRBD1. Per germline, CDR1 GTSNPN and CDR2 SVGIG (reference sequence). CDR3 length: 13 residues. V lost 2 bases and J lost 5; bases outside the gene matches: 4. Here the CDR3 reads CAWSTGGGTEAFF. The CDR3 DNA reads TGTGCCTGGAGTACAGGGGGAGGGACTGAAGCTTTCTTT.

This clone was detected a few times. The rearrangement joins TRBV10-3 to TRBJ1-5, with D unclear. The CDR3 is 17 residues long. The V end was cut by 2 bases, the J end by 1 base, with 15 bases between. Per the germline V gene, CDR1 is ENHRY and CDR2 is SYGVKD. CDR3 region: CAISEAVPGNSNQPQHF. DNA of the CDR3: TGTGCCATCAGTGAGGCGGTCCCGGGGAACAGCAATCAGCCCCAGCATTTT.

This clone is classed as medium-sized. The sample carries other DNA sequences with the same CDR3. The chain recombines TRBV5-1 with TRBJ2-3, with D perhaps TRBD2 (5 bases). Germline CDR1 SGHRS, CDR2 YFSETQ. The CDR3 runs 14 residues. Trimming took off 4 bases at V and 0 bases at J, with 9 bases between the two ends. This chain's CDR3 is CASSPRTSTDTQYF. The CDR3 DNA sequence: TGCGCCAGCAGCCCACGGACTAGCACAGATACGCAGTATTTT.